This entry concerns a single T cell receptor beta chain. What it binds is unknown. These data belong to a study of brain T cells in children with intractable seizures. Broader study findings: Only CDR3 sequence similarity suggested viral specificity, without known HCMV serostatus.

The repertoire was sequenced with immunoSEQ multiplex PCR; TCRdb's copy has only in-frame clones and lacks some. The sample has about 340,000 clones, roughly 93% seen once. Germline CDR1 and CDR2: KGHSH and LQKENI. CDR3 length: 12 residues. Trimming left V 5 bases short and J 0 bases short, with 3 bases between. The time point here: blood from clinic visit 5 months post-surgery; TSC patient then seizure free. The sequenced cases were selected for having the highest brain T cell transcript signatures. The chain has TRBV18 and TRBJ2-3; D is unresolved. The TCR sequence derives from a boy younger than two with tuberous sclerosis and intractable seizures. This specimen was peripheral blood, taken approximately 5 months after surgery. DNA for the CDR3: TGTGCCAGCTCAACCAGCACAGATACGCAGTATTTT. Its protein is CASSTSTDTQYF. Combining the CDR3 with reference TRBV18 and TRBJ2-3 gives the whole variable domain NAGVMQNPRHLVRRRGQEARLRCSPMKGHSHVYWYRQLPEEGLKFMVYLQKENIIDESGMPKERFSAEFPKEGPSILRIQQVVRGDSAAYFCASSTSTDTQYFGPGTRLTVL.